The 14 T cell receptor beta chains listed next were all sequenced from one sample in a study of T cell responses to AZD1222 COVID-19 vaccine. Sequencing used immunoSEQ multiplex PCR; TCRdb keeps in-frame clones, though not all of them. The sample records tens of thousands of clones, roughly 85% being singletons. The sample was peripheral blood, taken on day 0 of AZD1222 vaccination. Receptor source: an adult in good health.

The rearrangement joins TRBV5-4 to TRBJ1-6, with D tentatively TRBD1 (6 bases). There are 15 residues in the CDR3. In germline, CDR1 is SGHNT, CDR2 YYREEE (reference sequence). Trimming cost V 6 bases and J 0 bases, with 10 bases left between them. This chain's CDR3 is CASNRDGSYNSPLHF. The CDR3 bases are TGTGCCAGCAACAGGGACGGCTCCTATAATTCACCCCTCCACTTT. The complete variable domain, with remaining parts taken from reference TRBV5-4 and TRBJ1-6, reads ETGVTQSPTHLIKTRGQQVTLRCSSQSGHNTVSWYQQALGQGPQFIFQYYREEENGRGNFPPRFSGLQFPNYSSELNVNALELDDSALYLCASNRDGSYNSPLHFGNGTRLTVT.

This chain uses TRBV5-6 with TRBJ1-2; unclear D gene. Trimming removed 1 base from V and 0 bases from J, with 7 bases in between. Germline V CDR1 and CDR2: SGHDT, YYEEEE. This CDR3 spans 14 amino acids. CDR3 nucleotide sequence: TGTGCCAGCAGCTTGCGCGGTTCTAACTATGGCTACACCTTC. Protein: CASSLRGSNYGYTF.

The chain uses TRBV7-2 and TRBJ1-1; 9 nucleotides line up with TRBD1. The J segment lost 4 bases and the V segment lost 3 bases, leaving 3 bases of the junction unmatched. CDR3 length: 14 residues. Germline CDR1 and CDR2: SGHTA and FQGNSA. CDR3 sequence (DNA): TGTGCCAGCAGCTTCGCGACAGGGGGCACTGAAGCTTTCTTT. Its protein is CASSFATGGTEAFF. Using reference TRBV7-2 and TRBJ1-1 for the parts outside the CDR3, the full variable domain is GAGVSQSPSNKVTEKGKDVELRCDPISGHTALYWYRQSLGQGLEFLIYFQGNSAPDKSGLPSDRFSAERTGGSVSTLTIQRTQQEDSAVYLCASSFATGGTEAFFGQGTRLTVV.

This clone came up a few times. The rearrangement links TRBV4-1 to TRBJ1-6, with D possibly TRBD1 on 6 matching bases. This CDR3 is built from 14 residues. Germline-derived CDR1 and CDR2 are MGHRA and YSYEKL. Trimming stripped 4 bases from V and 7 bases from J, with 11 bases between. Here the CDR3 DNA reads TGCGCCAGCAGCCCCCGGGACACGAATTCACCCCTCCACTTT. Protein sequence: CASSPRDTNSPLHF.

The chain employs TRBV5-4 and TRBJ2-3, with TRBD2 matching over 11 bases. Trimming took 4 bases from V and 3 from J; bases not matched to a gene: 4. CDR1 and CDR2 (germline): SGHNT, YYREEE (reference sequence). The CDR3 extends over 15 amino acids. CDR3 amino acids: CASSLAGGSTDTQYF. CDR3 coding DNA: TGTGCCAGCAGCCTAGCGGGGGGCAGTACAGATACGCAGTATTTT. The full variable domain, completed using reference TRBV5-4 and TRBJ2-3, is ETGVTQSPTHLIKTRGQQVTLRCSSQSGHNTVSWYQQALGQGPQFIFQYYREEENGRGNFPPRFSGLQFPNYSSELNVNALELDDSALYLCASSLAGGSTDTQYFGPGTRLTVL.

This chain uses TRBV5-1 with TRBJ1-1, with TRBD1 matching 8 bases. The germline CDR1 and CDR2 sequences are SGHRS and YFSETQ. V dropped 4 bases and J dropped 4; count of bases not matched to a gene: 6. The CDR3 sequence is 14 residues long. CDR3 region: CASSPDRVGTEAFF. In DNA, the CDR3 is TGCGCCAGCAGCCCGGACAGGGTCGGCACTGAAGCTTTCTTT.

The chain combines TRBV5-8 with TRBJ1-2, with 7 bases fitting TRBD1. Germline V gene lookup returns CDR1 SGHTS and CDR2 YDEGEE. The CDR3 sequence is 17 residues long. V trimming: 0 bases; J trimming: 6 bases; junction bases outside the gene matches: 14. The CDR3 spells CASSLGTGLTIGDGYTF. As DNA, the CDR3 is TGTGCCAGCAGCTTGGGGACAGGATTGACGATTGGGGATGGCTACACCTTC.

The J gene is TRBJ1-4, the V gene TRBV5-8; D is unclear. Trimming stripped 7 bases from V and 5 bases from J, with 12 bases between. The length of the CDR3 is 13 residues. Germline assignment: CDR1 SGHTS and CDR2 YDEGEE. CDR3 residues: CASGLDLNEKLFF. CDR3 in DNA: TGTGCCAGCGGGCTGGACTTGAATGAAAAACTGTTTTTT. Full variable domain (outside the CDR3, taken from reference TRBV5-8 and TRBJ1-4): EAGVTQSPTHLIKTRGQQATLRCSPISGHTSVYWYQQALGLGLQFLLWYDEGEERNRGNFPPRFSGRQFPNYSSELNVNALELEDSALYLCASGLDLNEKLFFGSGTQLSVL.

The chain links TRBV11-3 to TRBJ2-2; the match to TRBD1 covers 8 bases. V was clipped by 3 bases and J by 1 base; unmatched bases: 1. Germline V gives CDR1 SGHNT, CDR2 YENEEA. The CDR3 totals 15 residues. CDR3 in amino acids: CASSFGTGNTGELFF. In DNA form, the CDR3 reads TGTGCCAGCAGCTTCGGGACAGGGAACACCGGGGAGCTGTTTTTT.

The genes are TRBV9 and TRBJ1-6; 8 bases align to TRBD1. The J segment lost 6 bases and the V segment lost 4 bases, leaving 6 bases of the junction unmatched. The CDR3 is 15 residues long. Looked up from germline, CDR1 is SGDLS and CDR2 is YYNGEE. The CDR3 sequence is CASSTTGDANSPLHF. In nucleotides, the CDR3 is TGTGCCAGCAGCACGACAGGGGACGCTAATTCACCCCTCCACTTT.

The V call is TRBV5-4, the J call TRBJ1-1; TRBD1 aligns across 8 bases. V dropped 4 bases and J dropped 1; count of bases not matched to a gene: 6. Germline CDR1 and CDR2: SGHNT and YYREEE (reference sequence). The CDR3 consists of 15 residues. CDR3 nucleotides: TGTGCCAGCAGCATGGGGACAGGAACGAACACTGAAGCTTTCTTT. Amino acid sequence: CASSMGTGTNTEAFF.

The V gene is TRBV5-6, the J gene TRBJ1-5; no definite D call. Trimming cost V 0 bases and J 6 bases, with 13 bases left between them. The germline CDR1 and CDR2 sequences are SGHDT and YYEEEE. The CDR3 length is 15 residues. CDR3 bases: TGTGCCAGCAGCTTGGGGGCGGATAAGGGTCAGCCCCAGCATTTT. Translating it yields CASSLGADKGQPQHF.

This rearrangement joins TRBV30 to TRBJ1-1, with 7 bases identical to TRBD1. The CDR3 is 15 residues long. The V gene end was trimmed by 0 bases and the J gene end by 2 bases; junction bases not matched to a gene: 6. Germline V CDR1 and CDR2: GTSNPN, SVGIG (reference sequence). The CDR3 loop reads CAWSVPGTANTEAFF. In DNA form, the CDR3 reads TGTGCCTGGAGTGTACCCGGGACAGCTAACACTGAAGCTTTCTTT.

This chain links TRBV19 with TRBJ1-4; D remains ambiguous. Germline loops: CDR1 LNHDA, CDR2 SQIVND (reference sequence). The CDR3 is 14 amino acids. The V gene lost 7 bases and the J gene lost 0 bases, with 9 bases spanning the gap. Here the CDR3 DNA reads TGTGCCAGTAACCACGGTGCAACTAATGAAAAACTGTTTTTT. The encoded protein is CASNHGATNEKLFF.